The source of this T cell receptor (beta chain) is a study of post-analysis software for immune sequencing data. Study observations and caveats: Higher frequency in patients than in controls was seen for 5 or 6 TRBV segments, with TRBV5-6, TRBV5-1 and TRBV20-1 among them.

Comments on this clonotype: Its specificity is unknown.

Sequencing libraries made from TCR beta cDNA carried unique molecular identifiers. TCRdb used MiXCR to reprocess the PCR reads, holding one entry per CDR3 protein. The table includes over 700,000 distinct CDR3 sequences, roughly 27% detected once. V was cut by 4 bases and J by 7 bases, with 5 bases left in between. CDR1 and CDR2 from the germline V gene are MDHEN and SYDVKM. The CDR3 has 11 residues. This clonotype originated in a girl aged 10 to 17 with multiple sclerosis. The source material was blood. The chain employs TRBV28 and TRBJ2-1; D not certain. This chain's CDR3 is CASSSMNEQFF. CDR3 nucleotide sequence: TGTGCCAGCAGTTCCATGAATGAGCAGTTCTTC.